A single sample is the source of the 29 T cell receptor beta chains below, sequenced in a study of cytomegalovirus exposure and HLA in healthy donors. The primer mix had 60 Vbeta and 13 Jbeta primers. Repertoires were generated with immunoSEQ multiplex PCR, while TCRdb's copy carries only in-frame clones and drops some. The table has more than 110,000 clones, over 70% seen once; the top ten hold 2.8%. Sequencing input: PBMCs. These receptors were obtained from a male donor in good health and CMV-seronegative.

The chain couples TRBV25-1 to TRBJ1-1, with D perhaps matching TRBD1 (5 bases). The CDR3 has 14 amino acids. V shed 7 bases and J shed 1 base, with 13 bases lying between them. The germline V gene has CDR1 MGHDK and CDR2 SYGVNS. CDR3 DNA: TGTGCCAGCATAAGGGGTTCAACGAACACTGAAGCTTTCTTT. It translates to CASIRGSTNTEAFF.

This chain connects TRBV19 to TRBJ1-5, with D maybe TRBD1 (6 bases). Germline CDR1 and CDR2: LNHDA and SQIVND (reference sequence). Between the trimmed V and J ends, which lost 3 bases and 5 bases, there was a span of 11 bases. The CDR3 covers 14 residues. CDR3 in DNA: TGTGCCAGTAGTATTAGGGACACCCATCAGCCCCAGCATTTT. This codes for CASSIRDTHQPQHF.

The chain combines TRBV5-1 with TRBJ2-5, with D tentatively TRBD2 (5 bases). Trimming pared 6 bases from V and 5 bases from J, leaving 17 bases between. This CDR3 spans 14 amino acids. Germline assignment: CDR1 SGHRS and CDR2 YFSETQ. The CDR3 region has the DNA TGCGCCAGCAAGGACTTCTACCCCCAGGAGACCCAGTACTTC. This codes for CASKDFYPQETQYF.

This chain links TRBV5-1 with TRBJ2-2; 7 bases map to TRBD1. The V segment lost 3 bases and the J segment 4 bases; nucleotides outside the gene matches: 12. CDR1 is SGHRS, CDR2 YFSETQ, per germline. This CDR3 is built from 17 residues. This CDR3 is CASSSPLQGKSTGELFF. The CDR3, as DNA: TGCGCCAGCAGCTCCCCCCTACAGGGGAAGAGCACCGGGGAGCTGTTTTTT.

The V call is TRBV6-5, the J call TRBJ1-2, with D tentatively TRBD1 (5 bases). The V end lost 6 bases, the J end lost 5 bases, and 13 bases lay between the germline ends. The CDR3 runs 13 residues. Germline lookup yields CDR1 MNHEY and CDR2 SVGAGI. CDR3 region: CASSPDSLYGYTF. The CDR3 DNA sequence: TGTGCCAGCAGCCCCGACAGCCTATATGGCTACACCTTC.

The V call is TRBV9, the J call TRBJ1-1, with TRBD1 matching over 9 bases. V gave up 0 bases and J gave up 0 bases; unmatched junction bases: 15. Germline assignment: CDR1 SGDLS and CDR2 YYNGEE. This CDR3 region has 20 residues. The CDR3 spells CASSVVPRDRVPSMNTEAFF. As DNA, the CDR3 is TGTGCCAGCAGCGTAGTACCCCGGGACAGGGTTCCCTCCATGAACACTGAAGCTTTCTTT. Full variable domain (missing parts from reference TRBV9 and TRBJ1-1): DSGVTQTPKHLITATGQRVTLRCSPRSGDLSVYWYQQSLDQGLQFLIQYYNGEERAKGNILERFSAQQFPDLHSELNLSSLELGDSALYFCASSVVPRDRVPSMNTEAFFGQGTRLTVV.

The V call is TRBV27, the J call TRBJ1-1, with unresolved D. This CDR3 is built from 11 residues. The germline CDR1 and CDR2 sequences are MNHEY and SMNVEV (reference sequence). V lost 6 bases and J lost 5, with 7 bases in between. CDR3 nucleotide sequence: TGTGCCAGCAGGTTGAGGACTGAAGCTTTCTTT. Its protein product is CASRLRTEAFF.

The rearrangement uses TRBV9 and TRBJ1-5; 7 bases agree with TRBD1. V was pared by 3 bases and J by 0 bases, with 0 bases of the junction left unmatched. The germline gives CDR1 SGDLS, CDR2 YYNGEE. The CDR3 is made up of 14 amino acids. CDR3 protein: CASSGTGSNQPQHF. The CDR3 DNA follows: TGTGCCAGCAGCGGGACAGGTAGCAATCAGCCCCAGCATTTT.

This chain uses TRBV5-1 with TRBJ1-2; D ambiguous. This CDR3 comprises 19 residues. Trimming removed 0 bases at V and 7 bases at J, with 28 bases between. The germline CDR1 and CDR2 sequences are SGHRS and YFSETQ. The CDR3 is CASSLVTAGSGVQRAGYTF. In nucleotides, the CDR3 is TGCGCCAGCAGCTTGGTCACGGCGGGGAGCGGTGTGCAGAGGGCTGGCTACACCTTC. Full variable domain (missing parts from reference TRBV5-1 and TRBJ1-2): KAGVTQTPRYLIKTRGQQVTLSCSPISGHRSVSWYQQTPGQGLQFLFEYFSETQRNKGNFPGRFSGRQFSNSRSEMNVSTLELGDSALYLCASSLVTAGSGVQRAGYTFGSGTRLTVV.

The sample holds a few counts of this clone. The CDR3 DNA reads TGTGCCAGCAGCGAGGTTACGTTCAGGGAGGCCTACGAGCAGTACTTC. It codes for CASSEVTFREAYEQYF. The V gene is TRBV2, the J gene TRBJ2-7; maybe TRBD2 (6 bases). Trimming stripped 6 bases from V and 2 bases from J, with 20 bases between. CDR1 is SNHLY and CDR2 is FYNNEI in the germline V gene. This CDR3 is 16 amino acids long.

The rearrangement uses TRBV27 and TRBJ2-7, with 7 nucleotides matching TRBD2. The CDR3 sequence is 19 residues long. Germline CDR1 reads MNHEY; CDR2 reads SMNVEV (reference sequence). Trimming took 3 bases from V and 7 from J; bases not matched to a gene: 24. The CDR3 DNA follows: TGTGCCAGCAGTTTGCTCCCCTTCCACCTAGCGGCCAACCTACGAGAGCAGTACTTC. The encoded protein is CASSLLPFHLAANLREQYF.

The chain combines TRBV7-3 with TRBJ2-1; 7 bases are shared with TRBD2. In germline, CDR1 is SGHTA, CDR2 FQGTGA. This CDR3 spans 14 amino acids. The ends lost 4 bases at V and 5 bases at J; junction bases unmatched: 5. The CDR3 DNA follows: TGTGCCAGCAGCTGGGCTAGCGGTAACAATGAGCAGTTCTTC. Its translation is CASSWASGNNEQFF.

CDR3 in amino acids: CASSEGGYYNSPLHF. The CDR3 DNA reads TGTGCCAGCAGTGAGGGAGGATACTATAATTCACCCCTCCACTTT. This chain links TRBV25-1 with TRBJ1-6, with D uncertain. V was trimmed by 3 bases and J by 3 bases, leaving 9 bases between them. CDR3 length: 15 residues. The germline V gene has CDR1 MGHDK and CDR2 SYGVNS.

To note about this clone: The junction departs from germline at one end; a sequencing error may be responsible. The rearrangement uses TRBV5-6 and TRBJ1-5; 10 bases agree with TRBD1. The germline V gene encodes CDR1 SGHDT and CDR2 YYEEEE. This CDR3 region has 16 residues. The chain's CDR3 is CACSGDRGAGNQPQHF. CDR3 coding DNA: TGTGCCTGCAGCGGGGACAGGGGCGCTGGGAATCAGCCCCAGCATTTT. Full variable domain (remainder filled in from reference TRBV5-6 and TRBJ1-5): DAGVTQSPTHLIKTRGQQVTLRCSPKSGHDTVSWYQQALGQGPQFIFQYYEEEERQRGNFPDRFSGHQFPNYSSELNVNALLLGDSALYLCACSGDRGAGNQPQHFGDGTRLSIL.

The gene calls are TRBV27 and TRBJ2-1; 8 bases align to TRBD2. Germline-derived CDR1 and CDR2 are MNHEY and SMNVEV (reference sequence). Unmatched junction bases numbered 10, after V lost 8 bases and J lost 7 bases. CDR3 length: 14 amino acids. CDR3 sequence: CASGNGGALNEQFF. CDR3 sequence (DNA): TGTGCCAGCGGAAACGGGGGGGCCCTGAATGAGCAGTTCTTC.

This chain connects TRBV10-2 to TRBJ2-7, with D tentatively TRBD2 (5 bases). The CDR3 sequence is 12 residues long. Germline V gives CDR1 WSHSY, CDR2 SAAADI. The CDR3 DNA sequence: TGCGCTCAACTCGGGGTTTCCTACGAGCAGTACTTC. It translates to CAQLGVSYEQYF.

This chain joins TRBV7-9 and TRBJ1-1; 8 bases are shared with TRBD1. The V segment lost 5 bases and the J segment 1 base; nucleotides outside the gene matches: 9. The germline gives CDR1 SEHNR, CDR2 FQNEAQ (reference sequence). The CDR3 runs to 16 residues. The CDR3: CASSPTGGGGNTEAFF. Written as DNA, the CDR3 is TGTGCCAGCAGCCCCACAGGGGGGGGCGGGAACACTGAAGCTTTCTTT. The full variable domain, completed using reference TRBV7-9 and TRBJ1-1, is DTGVSQNPRHKITKRGQNVTFRCDPISEHNRLYWYRQTLGQGPEFLTYFQNEAQLEKSRLLSDRFSAERPKGSFSTLEIQRTEQGDSAMYLCASSPTGGGGNTEAFFGQGTRLTVV.

This rearrangement joins TRBV7-2 to TRBJ2-7, with D possibly TRBD2 on 6 matching bases. This CDR3 is 15 amino acids long. Germline V gives CDR1 SGHTA, CDR2 FQGNSA. V was trimmed by 1 base and J by 2 bases, leaving 12 bases between them. The CDR3 loop reads CASSLVPGVAYEQYF. The CDR3 DNA follows: TGTGCCAGCAGCTTAGTCCCGGGAGTCGCCTACGAGCAGTACTTC.

The chain is built from TRBV6-1 and TRBJ2-7; no definite D call. V was shortened by 6 bases and J by 0 bases, with 9 bases between the two germline ends. CDR3 length: 13 residues. Germline CDR1 reads MNHNS; CDR2 reads SASEGT. CDR3 bases: TGTGCCAGCAGGGCCCCCAGCTCCTACGAGCAGTACTTC. Protein sequence: CASRAPSSYEQYF.

V usage is TRBV7-9 and J usage is TRBJ2-5, with D perhaps matching TRBD2 (5 bases). Per the germline V gene, CDR1 is SEHNR and CDR2 is FQNEAQ (reference sequence). The V and J ends lost 7 bases and 5 bases respectively, with 17 bases between them. This CDR3 spans 14 amino acids. CDR3 residues: CASTRPREAETQYF. In nucleotides, the CDR3 is TGTGCCAGCACCCGCCCCCGGGAAGCTGAGACCCAGTACTTC.

The chain couples TRBV5-1 to TRBJ2-3; 7 positions agree with TRBD2. This CDR3 region has 15 residues. With V trimmed by 0 bases and J by 5 bases, 6 bases remained unmatched. CDR1 is SGHRS and CDR2 is YFSETQ in the germline V gene. The CDR3 DNA reads TGCGCCAGCAGCTTGGGACTAGCCGCGGGAGATACGCAGTATTTT. Amino acid sequence: CASSLGLAAGDTQYF.

The CDR3 here is CASTERTGNQPQHF. The CDR3, as DNA: TGTGCCAGCACCGAGAGGACAGGTAATCAGCCCCAGCATTTT. The rearrangement joins TRBV27 to TRBJ1-5; 7 bases line up with TRBD1. V was pared by 7 bases and J by 4 bases, with 7 bases of the junction left unmatched. From germline, CDR1 is MNHEY and CDR2 SMNVEV (reference sequence). This CDR3 contains 14 residues.

This sequence joins TRBV5-4 and TRBJ1-2, with 7 bases that match TRBD1. This CDR3 spans 14 amino acids. Germline trimming cut 0 bases from V and 2 bases from J; bases unmatched to any gene: 1. Germline V gene sequence: CDR1 SGHNT, CDR2 YYREEE (reference sequence). This chain's CDR3 is CASSLGQGNYGYTF. The CDR3, as DNA: TGTGCCAGCAGCTTGGGACAGGGCAACTATGGCTACACCTTC.

This clone has only a few counts. The chain uses TRBV29-1 and TRBJ1-2; TRBD1 is a possible D gene (6 bases). This CDR3 comprises 14 residues. Germline V gene data show CDR1 as SQVTM and CDR2 as ANQGSEA. The V end lost 4 bases, the J end lost 8 bases, and 20 bases lay between the germline ends. DNA for the CDR3: TGCAGCGTTGCGGTACCAGGGGAATTGGTGGGCTACACCTTC. It is translated as CSVAVPGELVGYTF.

The chain recombines TRBV29-1 with TRBJ2-1; D ambiguous. V was trimmed by 2 bases and J by 3 bases, leaving 11 bases between them. This CDR3 is built from 14 residues. Germline V gene sequence: CDR1 SQVTM, CDR2 ANQGSEA. The CDR3 loop reads CSVENIPDYNEQFF. The DNA of the CDR3 is TGCAGCGTTGAAAATATCCCAGACTACAATGAGCAGTTCTTC.

This chain joins TRBV15 and TRBJ1-4, with D maybe TRBD1 (5 bases). Germline V gene lookup returns CDR1 LNHNV and CDR2 YYDKDF (reference sequence). Trimming pared 1 base from V and 0 bases from J, leaving 27 bases between. This CDR3 has 22 amino acids. The CDR3 protein is CATSRAGQGGNHPRATNEKLFF. CDR3 coding DNA: TGTGCCACCAGCAGAGCGGGGCAGGGAGGGAACCACCCCAGAGCAACTAATGAAAAACTGTTTTTT.

The chain links TRBV27 to TRBJ2-7; TRBD1 aligns across 7 bases. Trimming removed 4 bases from V and 7 bases from J; junction bases left unmatched: 10. Looked up from germline, CDR1 is MNHEY and CDR2 is SMNVEV (reference sequence). The CDR3 covers 14 residues. Written as DNA, the CDR3 is TGTGCCAGCAGTTCCCCCGGGACAGTGCGGGAGCAGTACTTC. Its protein product is CASSSPGTVREQYF.

The CDR3 coding sequence is TGCGCCAGCAGCCGAACCGGGACAGGGGCCTACGAGCAGTACTTC. This codes for CASSRTGTGAYEQYF. The genes are TRBV4-3 and TRBJ2-7; 10 nucleotides agree with TRBD1. Germline-derived CDR1 and CDR2 are LGHNA and YSLEER. V shed 4 bases, J shed 2 bases, and the junction held 5 bases outside the gene matches. CDR3 length: 15 amino acids.

The chain combines TRBV6-5 with TRBJ1-4; D may be TRBD1 (5 bases). The V end was cut by 6 bases, the J end by 11 bases, with 19 bases between. CDR3 length equals 14 residues. CDR1 MNHEY and CDR2 SVGAGI come from the germline V gene. The CDR3 sequence: CASRDRDGLAKLFF. The CDR3 DNA reads as TGTGCCAGCAGAGACCGGGACGGACTAGCGAAACTGTTTTTT.